This TCR beta chain originates from a study of naive and memory T cell subsets. The germline V and J ends were trimmed by 2 bases and 0 bases, with 17 bases remaining between them. The CDR3 has 18 residues. Germline V gene sequence: CDR1 SGHVS, CDR2 FQNEAQ. Two oligonucleotides, mixed equimolar, formed the beta constant-region primer covering TRBC1 and TRBC2. TCRdb independently ran MiXCR on the UMI-ligation and nested PCR reads; one entry per CDR3 protein. Of about 80,000 distinct CDR3 sequences listed, about 12% are singletons. Study-level points and caveats: Over 85% of naive TCR sequences appeared only once, unlike memory subsets. Findings for naive and memory subsets could not be checked against ground truth.

This clonotype was recorded at least ten times. The target antigen is unknown. The genes are TRBV7-8 and TRBJ1-3, with D possibly being TRBD1 (6 bases). This clonotype originated in a human donor in good health. Sequencing input: central memory CD4+ T cells from blood. In nucleotides, the CDR3 is TGTGCCAGCAGCTTAATGGGGGGGGGGCTGAGCTCTGGAAACACCATATATTTT. Translation gives CASSLMGGGLSSGNTIYF.